This TCR beta chain was recovered during a study of blood T cell repertoires in COVID-19. The wider study: Spain, Italy and the United States supplied samples that represented acute and convalescent COVID-19. Nucleic acid was either cDNA or gDNA, and it came from T cells, B-cell-depleted T cells, or PBMCs.

Germline trimming cut 5 bases from V and 9 bases from J; bases unmatched to any gene: 12. CDR1 and CDR2 from the germline V gene are PRHDT and FYEKMQ (reference sequence). This CDR3 spans 15 amino acids. Produced via immunoSEQ multiplex PCR; TCRdb's table is partial and in-frame only. The sample contains tens of thousands of clones, approximately 84% of which appear only once. The chain couples TRBV13 to TRBJ2-1; TRBD1 agrees at 8 bases. The sample was peripheral blood. The clonotype originates from a human donor in a cohort sampled during active COVID-19. Written as DNA, the CDR3 is TGTGCCAGCAGCCCCCTTTCGGCAGGGGGCACTGAGCAGTTCTTC. This translates into CASSPLSAGGTEQFF.